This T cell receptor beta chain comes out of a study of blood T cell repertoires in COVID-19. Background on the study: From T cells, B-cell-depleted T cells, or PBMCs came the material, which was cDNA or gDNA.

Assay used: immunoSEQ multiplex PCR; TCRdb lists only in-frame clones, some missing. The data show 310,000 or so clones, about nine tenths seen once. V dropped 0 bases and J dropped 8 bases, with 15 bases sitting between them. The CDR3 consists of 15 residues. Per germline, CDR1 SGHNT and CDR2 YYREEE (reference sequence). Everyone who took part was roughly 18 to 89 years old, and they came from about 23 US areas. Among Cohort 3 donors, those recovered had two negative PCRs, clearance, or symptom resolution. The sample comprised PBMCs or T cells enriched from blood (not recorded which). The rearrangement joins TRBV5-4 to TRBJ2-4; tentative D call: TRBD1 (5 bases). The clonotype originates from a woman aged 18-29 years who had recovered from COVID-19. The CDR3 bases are TGTGCCAGCAGCTTGGACCCGGCAGGGTGGGACATTCAGTACTTC. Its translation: CASSLDPAGWDIQYF. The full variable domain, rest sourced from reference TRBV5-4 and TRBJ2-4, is ETGVTQSPTHLIKTRGQQVTLRCSSQSGHNTVSWYQQALGQGPQFIFQYYREEENGRGNFPPRFSGLQFPNYSSELNVNALELDDSALYLCASSLDPAGWDIQYFGAGTRLSVL.